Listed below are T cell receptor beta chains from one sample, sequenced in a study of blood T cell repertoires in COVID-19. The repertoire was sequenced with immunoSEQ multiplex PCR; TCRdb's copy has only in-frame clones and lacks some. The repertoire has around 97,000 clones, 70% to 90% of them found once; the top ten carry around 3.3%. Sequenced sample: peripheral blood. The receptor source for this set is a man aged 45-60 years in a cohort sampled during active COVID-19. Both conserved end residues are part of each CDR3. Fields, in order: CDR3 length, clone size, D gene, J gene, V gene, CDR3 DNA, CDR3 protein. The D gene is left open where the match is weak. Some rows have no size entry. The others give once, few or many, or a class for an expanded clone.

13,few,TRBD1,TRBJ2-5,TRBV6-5,TGTGCCAGCAGCTTGGGACAGCAAGAGACCCAGTACTTC,CASSLGQQETQYF
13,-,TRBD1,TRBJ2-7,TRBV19,TGTGCCAGTACCGAGGACAGGGGGCACGAGCAGTACTTC,CASTEDRGHEQYF
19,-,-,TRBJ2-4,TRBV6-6,TGTGCCAGCAGTCTCTTTTGGGGGGGGGCGGAGAAGGGCAAAAACATTCAGTACTTC,CASSLFWGGAEKGKNIQYF
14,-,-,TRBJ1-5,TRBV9,TGTGCCAGCAGCGTTAATCCTGTCAATCAGCCCCAGCATTTT,CASSVNPVNQPQHF
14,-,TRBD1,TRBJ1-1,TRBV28,TGTGCCAGCAGCGCTTGGGACAGGAACACTGAAGCTTTCTTT,CASSAWDRNTEAFF
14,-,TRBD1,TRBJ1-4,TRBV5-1,TGCGCCAGCAGCTTTGGGACAGCTACTGAAAAACTGTTTTTT,CASSFGTATEKLFF
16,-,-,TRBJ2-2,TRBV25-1,TGTGCCAGCAGTGGGCCGGGACACTCGAACACCGGGGAGCTGTTTTTT,CASSGPGHSNTGELFF
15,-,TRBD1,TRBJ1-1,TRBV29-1,TGCAGCGTCTCACCAGGGGGCGGAGGGAACACTGAAGCTTTCTTT,CSVSPGGGGNTEAFF
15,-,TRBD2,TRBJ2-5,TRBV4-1,TGCGCCAGCAGCCTAGCGGGGGGACGGTTGGAGACCCAGTACTTC,CASSLAGGRLETQYF
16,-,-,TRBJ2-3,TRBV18,TGTGCCAGCTCACCACCGAGTTTCCAGGGGGGTGATACGCAGTATTTT,CASSPPSFQGGDTQYF
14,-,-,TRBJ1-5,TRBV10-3,TGTGCCATCAGTGGTCAGCAAGAGGGTCAGCCCCAGCATTTT,CAISGQQEGQPQHF
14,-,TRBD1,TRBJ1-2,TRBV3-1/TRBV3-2,TGTGCCAGCAGCCCACAACAGGGGAACTATGGCTACACCTTC,CASSPQQGNYGYTF
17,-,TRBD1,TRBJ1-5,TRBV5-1,TGCGCCAGCAGCTTAGGATCCGGGACAGAAAACAATCAGCCCCAGCATTTT,CASSLGSGTENNQPQHF
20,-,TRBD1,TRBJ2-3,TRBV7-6,TGTGCCAGCAGCCTCTTAGCTAGGACAGGGGGCCAAACTAGCACAGATACGCAGTATTTT,CASSLLARTGGQTSTDTQYF
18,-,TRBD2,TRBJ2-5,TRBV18,TGTGCCAGCTCACTCCGGGGACTAGCGGTCCCTGAGGGAGAGACCCAGTACTTC,CASSLRGLAVPEGETQYF
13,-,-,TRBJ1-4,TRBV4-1,TGCGCCAGCAGCCCGAGCGGCGGTGAAAAACTGTTTTTT,CASSPSGGEKLFF
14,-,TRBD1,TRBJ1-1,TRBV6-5,TGTGCCAGCAGCAAGGGGGCTGGGGACACTGAAGCTTTCTTT,CASSKGAGDTEAFF
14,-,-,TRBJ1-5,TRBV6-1,TGTGCCAGCAGTGATAGACAGGTCGTTCAGCCCCAGCATTTT,CASSDRQVVQPQHF
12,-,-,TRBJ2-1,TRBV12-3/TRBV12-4,TGTGCCAGCAGTTTGGGGGCGGGTGAGCAGTTCTTC,CASSLGAGEQFF
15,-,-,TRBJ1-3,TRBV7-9,TGTGCCAGCAGCGAAGACAGACCCTCTGGAAACACCATATATTTT,CASSEDRPSGNTIYF
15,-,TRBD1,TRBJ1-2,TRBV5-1,TGCGCCAGCAGCTTGGACGCTCAGGGGGCGTATGGCTACACCTTC,CASSLDAQGAYGYTF
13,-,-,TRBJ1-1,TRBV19,TGTGCCAGTGGCTACAGTGGCGACACTGAAGCTTTCTTT,CASGYSGDTEAFF
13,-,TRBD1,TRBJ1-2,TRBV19,TGTGCCAGTAGTACCAGGACAGGGAGCGGCTACACCTTC,CASSTRTGSGYTF
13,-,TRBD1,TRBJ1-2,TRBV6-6,TGTGCCAGCAGTGGACAGGGCAACTATGGCTACACCTTC,CASSGQGNYGYTF
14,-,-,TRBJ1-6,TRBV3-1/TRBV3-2,TGTGCCAGCAGCCAAGCGGGGCGGGGTACACCCCTCCACTTT,CASSQAGRGTPLHF
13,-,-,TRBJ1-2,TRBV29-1,TGCAGCGTTGATTTGTCAGGGATGTCCGGCTACACCTTC,CSVDLSGMSGYTF
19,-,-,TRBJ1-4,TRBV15,TGTGCCACCAGCAGAGATCTTTCGGGGACTCTTGCAACTAATGAAAAACTGTTTTTT,CATSRDLSGTLATNEKLFF
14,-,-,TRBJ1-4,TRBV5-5,TGTGCCAGCAGCTTGTTGGGCCGAGAGGAAAAACTGTTTTTT,CASSLLGREEKLFF
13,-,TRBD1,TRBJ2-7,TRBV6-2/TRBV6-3,TGTGCCAGCAGCTGGACAGGGATCTACGAGCAGTACTTC,CASSWTGIYEQYF
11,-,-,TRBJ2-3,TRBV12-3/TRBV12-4,TGTGCCAGCGGCGGTGGCAATACGCAGTATTTT,CASGGGNTQYF
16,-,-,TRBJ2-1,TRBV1,TGCACCAGCAGCGTCGGACTAGCGGGGGGGTACAATGAGCAGTTCTTC,CTSSVGLAGGYNEQFF
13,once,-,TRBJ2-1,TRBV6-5,TGTGCCAGCAGTTACGTTGCGGACAATGAGCAGTTCTTC,CASSYVADNEQFF
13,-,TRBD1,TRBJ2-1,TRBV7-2,TGTGCCAGCAGCAGAGACAGGGATTTACCGCAGTTCTTC,CASSRDRDLPQFF
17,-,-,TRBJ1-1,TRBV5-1,TGCGCCAGCAGCTTGATCGCGGCCAGGGGTACTAACACTGAAGCTTTCTTT,CASSLIAARGTNTEAFF
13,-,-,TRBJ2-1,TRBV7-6,TGTGCCAGCAGCTTAGAGGCGGATACCGAGCAGTTCTTC,CASSLEADTEQFF
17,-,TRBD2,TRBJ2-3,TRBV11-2,TGTGCCAGCAGCCCCGGGACTAGCGGGCTTCGCACAGATACGCAGTATTTT,CASSPGTSGLRTDTQYF
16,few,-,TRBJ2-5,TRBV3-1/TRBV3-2,TGTGCCAGCAGCCAAGAGGACAGTCGACAACAAGAGACCCAGTACTTC,CASSQEDSRQQETQYF
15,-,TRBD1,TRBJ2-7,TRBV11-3,TGTGCCAGCAGCTTTAGCAGGGGGATGTATAACGAGCAGTACTTC,CASSFSRGMYNEQYF
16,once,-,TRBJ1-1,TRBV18,TGTGCCAGCTCACCACCGGGGAGGTTGGAACGCACTGAAGCTTTCTTT,CASSPPGRLERTEAFF
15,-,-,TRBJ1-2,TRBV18,TGTGCCAGCTCACCGGTCAGGACGGGAGCCGGGGGCTACACCTTC,CASSPVRTGAGGYTF
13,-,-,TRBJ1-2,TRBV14,TGTGCCAGCAGCCAAGGACGGAGGGAAGGCTACACCTTC,CASSQGRREGYTF
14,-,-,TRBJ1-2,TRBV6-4,TGTGCCAGCAGTGACAGGGGGTCGGGCTATGGCTACACCTTC,CASSDRGSGYGYTF
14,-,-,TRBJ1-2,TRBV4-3,TGCGCCAGCAGCCAACAGGAAGGTAACTATGGCTACACCTTC,CASSQQEGNYGYTF
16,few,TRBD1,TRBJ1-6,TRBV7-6,TGTGCCAGCAGCTTAGGGACAGGGACGGGGAATTCACCCCTCCACTTT,CASSLGTGTGNSPLHF
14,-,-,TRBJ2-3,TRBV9,TGTGCCAGCAGCGTAGATCAGGTTTTAGATACGCAGTATTTT,CASSVDQVLDTQYF
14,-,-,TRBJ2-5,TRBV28,TGTGCCAGCAGTCCAGCTGGGGCCGATGAGACCCAGTACTTC,CASSPAGADETQYF
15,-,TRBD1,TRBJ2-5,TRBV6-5,TGTGCCAGCAGAGTACGGGGGACAGGGGTGGAGACCCAGTACTTC,CASRVRGTGVETQYF
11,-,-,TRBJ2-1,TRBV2,TGTGCCAGCAGTGAAGCTAAGAGGCAGTTCTTC,CASSEAKRQFF
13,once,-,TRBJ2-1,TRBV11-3,TGTGCCAGCAGCCTCCTAGCAAACAATGAGCAGTTCTTC,CASSLLANNEQFF
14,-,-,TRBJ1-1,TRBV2,TGTGCCAGCAGTCCGGGACACATGGGCACTGAAGCTTTCTTT,CASSPGHMGTEAFF
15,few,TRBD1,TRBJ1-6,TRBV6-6,TGTGCCAGCAGGGGGACAGCCAATTTTAATTCACCCCTCCACTTT,CASRGTANFNSPLHF
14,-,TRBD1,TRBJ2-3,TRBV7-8,TGTGCCAGCAGCTTAGTGGGACAGTCAGATACGCAGTATTTT,CASSLVGQSDTQYF
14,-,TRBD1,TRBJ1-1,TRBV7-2,TGTGCCAGCAGCCAAATCACAGGGGGCACTGAAGCTTTCTTT,CASSQITGGTEAFF
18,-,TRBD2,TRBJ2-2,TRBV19,TGTGCCAGTAGTATAACGAGCGGGGGGGCCTTTTTGGCCGGGGAGCTGTTTTTT,CASSITSGGAFLAGELFF
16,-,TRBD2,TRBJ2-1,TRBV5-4,TGTGCCAGCAGCTTGGATATAGCGGGGGGGCCCAATGAGCAGTTCTTC,CASSLDIAGGPNEQFF